The 28 T cell receptor beta chains presented below share a single source sample, sequenced in a study of cytomegalovirus exposure and HLA in healthy donors. PCR used 60 Vbeta primers and 13 Jbeta primers. Here immunoSEQ multiplex PCR was the method, and the copy in TCRdb shows in-frame clones only, minus some. This table holds just over 150,000 clones, approximately 86% found once. The sequencing sample was made of PBMCs. These receptors were taken from a woman aged 18-30 years in good health and CMV-seronegative.

The J gene is TRBJ2-7, the V gene TRBV16; weak D call: TRBD2 (5 bases). Germline-derived CDR1 and CDR2 are KGHSY and FQNENV. The CDR3 length is 12 residues. V was pared by 4 bases and J by 3 bases, with 7 bases between. CDR3 in amino acids: CASSPGDYEQYF. DNA of the CDR3: TGTGCCAGCAGCCCCGGGGACTACGAGCAGTACTTC.

The chain carries TRBV28 and TRBJ1-1, with unresolved D. With 6 bases removed from V and 1 base from J, the gap between germline ends came to 6 bases. The CDR3 totals 12 residues. CDR1 and CDR2 from the germline V gene are MDHEN and SYDVKM. CDR3 bases: TGTGCCAGCAGCCGTCCGAACACTGAAGCTTTCTTT. Translated: CASSRPNTEAFF. The complete variable domain, with remaining parts taken from reference TRBV28 and TRBJ1-1, reads DVKVTQSSRYLVKRTGEKVFLECVQDMDHENMFWYRQDPGLGLRLIYFSYDVKMKEKGDIPEGYSVSREKKERFSLILESASTNQTSMYLCASSRPNTEAFFGQGTRLTVV.

This clone has only one observation. The V gene is TRBV30, the J gene TRBJ2-2; TRBD1 matches 7 bases. The CDR3 covers 12 residues. Trimming removed 5 bases from V and 7 bases from J; junction bases left unmatched: 4. CDR1 GTSNPN and CDR2 SVGIG come from the germline V gene (reference sequence). CDR3 sequence reads: CAWAGQVGELFF. The CDR3, as DNA: TGTGCCTGGGCCGGACAGGTCGGGGAGCTGTTTTTT.

The rearrangement joins TRBV19 to TRBJ1-5, with D perhaps matching TRBD1 (5 bases). Germline values: CDR1 LNHDA, CDR2 SQIVND (reference sequence). The CDR3 is made up of 13 amino acids. V was cut by 10 bases and J by 7 bases, with 17 bases left in between. DNA of the CDR3: TGTGCCACTGGGGGGGGGAGAGGCCAGCCCCAGCATTTT. Translation gives CATGGGRGQPQHF.

The chain carries TRBV2 and TRBJ2-5, with D uncertain. The V gene's germline CDR1 is SNHLY and CDR2 FYNNEI. CDR3 length: 14 amino acids. Deletions cut 4 bases from V and 1 base from J, with 10 bases between. The CDR3 sequence is CASSVYAGQETQYF. CDR3 nucleotide sequence: TGTGCCAGCAGTGTTTACGCCGGCCAAGAGACCCAGTACTTC.

The J gene is TRBJ2-5, the V gene TRBV7-9, with a possible D match to TRBD1 (5 bases). This CDR3 has 14 residues. Germline values: CDR1 SEHNR, CDR2 FQNEAQ (reference sequence). Trimming shortened V by 6 bases and J by 1 base, and 12 bases separated the two germline ends. CDR3 coding DNA: TGTGCCAGCAGTCCCGACAGAACCCAAGAGACCCAGTACTTC. Translated, it gives CASSPDRTQETQYF.

This clone was observed a handful of times. The chain has TRBV28 and TRBJ2-7, with no clear D. The germline gives CDR1 MDHEN, CDR2 SYDVKM. Between the trimmed V and J ends, which lost 6 bases and 4 bases, there was a span of 4 bases. CDR3 size: 10 residues. The CDR3 region has the DNA TGTGCCAGCAGCTTGTACGAGCAGTACTTC. It yields the protein CASSLYEQYF.

This clone was detected a few times. This chain connects TRBV2 to TRBJ1-4; weak D call: TRBD1 (5 bases). This CDR3 region has 13 residues. Germline V gene data show CDR1 as SNHLY and CDR2 as FYNNEI. V lost 6 bases to trimming and J lost 3 bases, with 8 bases between them. In nucleotides, the CDR3 is TGTGCCAGCAGGGGGGGACCTAATGAAAAACTGTTTTTT. This gives the protein CASRGGPNEKLFF.

The chain is built from TRBV5-6 and TRBJ1-6; 7 nucleotides align to TRBD1. The CDR3 spans 14 residues. Losses at the gene ends were 0 bases for V and 10 bases for J; bases not matched to a gene: 4. Germline V CDR1 and CDR2: SGHDT, YYEEEE. In DNA, the CDR3 is TGTGCCAGCAGCTTGGGACAGGGCCACTCACCCCTCCACTTT. It yields the protein CASSLGQGHSPLHF. The full variable domain, in which reference TRBV5-6 and TRBJ1-6 provide the parts outside the CDR3, is DAGVTQSPTHLIKTRGQQVTLRCSPKSGHDTVSWYQQALGQGPQFIFQYYEEEERQRGNFPDRFSGHQFPNYSSELNVNALLLGDSALYLCASSLGQGHSPLHFGNGTRLTVT.

This chain uses TRBV29-1 with TRBJ1-5; possible D gene TRBD1, 5 bases. The V end was cut by 4 bases, the J end by 7 bases, with 14 bases between. In germline, CDR1 is SQVTM, CDR2 ANQGSEA. This CDR3 region has 13 residues. CDR3 loop: CSVGGGRGQPQHF. The CDR3 region has the DNA TGCAGCGTTGGCGGGGGAAGGGGCCAGCCCCAGCATTTT.

V gene TRBV5-1 combines with J gene TRBJ2-1, with unresolved D. The ends were cut back, 0 bases at V and 9 bases at J, with 4 bases in the middle. Per the germline V gene, CDR1 is SGHRS and CDR2 is YFSETQ. CDR3 length equals 11 residues. The CDR3 here is CASSLAGEQFF. CDR3 in DNA: TGCGCCAGCAGCTTGGCCGGTGAGCAGTTCTTC.

The chain is built from TRBV28 and TRBJ1-5, with 9 bases that match TRBD1. This CDR3 contains 18 residues. V gave up 5 bases and J gave up 0 bases; unmatched junction bases: 11. Germline lookup yields CDR1 MDHEN and CDR2 SYDVKM. CDR3 sequence reads: CASSTPNMDRGSNQPQHF. DNA for the CDR3: TGTGCCAGCAGTACCCCCAACATGGACAGGGGTAGCAATCAGCCCCAGCATTTT.

The chain is built from TRBV27 and TRBJ1-6, with TRBD1 matching 9 bases. The CDR3 is 15 amino acids. Germline V CDR1 and CDR2: MNHEY, SMNVEV (reference sequence). The J segment lost 9 bases and the V segment lost 5 bases, leaving 8 bases of the junction unmatched. The CDR3 here is CASSPTGGWGSPLHF. DNA for the CDR3: TGTGCCAGCAGTCCTACAGGGGGCTGGGGTTCACCCCTCCACTTT.

This rearrangement joins TRBV6-5 to TRBJ1-1; 9 bases are a match to TRBD1. The CDR3 runs to 15 residues. The junction had 5 bases not matched to a gene; V was cut back by 1 base and J by 5 bases. Germline V gives CDR1 MNHEY, CDR2 SVGAGI. The CDR3 sequence is CASSYLRQGVTEAFF. In DNA, the CDR3 is TGTGCCAGCAGTTACTTGCGACAGGGGGTTACTGAAGCTTTCTTT.

This clone has only a few counts. J is TRBJ2-4 and V is TRBV5-1; D uncertain. From germline, CDR1 is SGHRS and CDR2 YFSETQ. CDR3 length: 12 amino acids. V gave up 2 bases and J gave up 8 bases, with 8 bases separating them. This chain's CDR3 is CASSLYRDIQYF. The CDR3 region has the DNA TGCGCCAGCAGCTTATATAGAGACATTCAGTACTTC.

The V gene is TRBV5-4, the J gene TRBJ2-1; 11 bases fit TRBD2. The CDR3 spans 17 residues. Unmatched junction bases numbered 7, after V lost 0 bases and J lost 5 bases. Looked up from germline, CDR1 is SGHNT and CDR2 is YYREEE (reference sequence). CDR3: CASSLAFGTSGNNEQFF. Here the CDR3 DNA reads TGTGCCAGCAGCTTGGCGTTTGGGACTAGCGGTAACAATGAGCAGTTCTTC. Variable domain in full (rest from reference TRBV5-4 and TRBJ2-1): ETGVTQSPTHLIKTRGQQVTLRCSSQSGHNTVSWYQQALGQGPQFIFQYYREEENGRGNFPPRFSGLQFPNYSSELNVNALELDDSALYLCASSLAFGTSGNNEQFFGPGTRLTVL.

J is TRBJ1-1 and V is TRBV7-9; tentatively, D is TRBD1 (5 bases). Germline assignment: CDR1 SEHNR and CDR2 FQNEAQ (reference sequence). V lost 5 bases and J lost 8, with 12 bases in between. There are 12 residues in the CDR3. CDR3 coding DNA: TGTGCCAGCAGCGCCCTTGACAGAGAAGCTTTCTTT. Amino acid sequence: CASSALDREAFF.

The rearrangement joins TRBV4-1 to TRBJ1-1, with 7 bases identical to TRBD1. V dropped 4 bases and J dropped 0; count of bases not matched to a gene: 8. The CDR3 length is 16 residues. The V gene's germline CDR1 is MGHRA and CDR2 YSYEKL. The CDR3 loop is CASSRGPGQMNTEAFF. The CDR3 DNA is TGCGCCAGCAGCCGGGGGCCGGGACAGATGAACACTGAAGCTTTCTTT.

The chain links TRBV11-2 to TRBJ2-7; D perhaps matches TRBD1 (6 bases). V lost 1 base and J lost 6, with 10 bases in between. CDR3 size: 13 residues. Germline V gene sequence: CDR1 SGHAT, CDR2 FQNNGV. The CDR3 DNA follows: TGTGCCAGCAGCTTAGTAGGCAGGGGCGAGCAGTACTTC. It encodes CASSLVGRGEQYF.

The chain uses TRBV9 and TRBJ2-1; TRBD1 might be the D (5 bases). V shed 0 bases and J shed 9 bases, with 13 bases lying between them. The CDR3 covers 14 residues. Per the germline V gene, CDR1 is SGDLS and CDR2 is YYNGEE. The CDR3 DNA reads as TGTGCCAGCAGCGTAGGCCAGGGTCAGGGTGAGCAGTTCTTC. It specifies CASSVGQGQGEQFF. The whole variable domain, remainder taken from reference TRBV9 and TRBJ2-1, is DSGVTQTPKHLITATGQRVTLRCSPRSGDLSVYWYQQSLDQGLQFLIQYYNGEERAKGNILERFSAQQFPDLHSELNLSSLELGDSALYFCASSVGQGQGEQFFGPGTRLTVL.

The rearrangement links TRBV28 to TRBJ2-7, with a possible D match to TRBD1 (5 bases). Per the germline V gene, CDR1 is MDHEN and CDR2 is SYDVKM. The CDR3 length is 14 residues. Trimming pared 1 base from V and 5 bases from J, leaving 12 bases between. CDR3 loop: CASSLSQGHNEQYF. In nucleotides, the CDR3 is TGTGCCAGCAGTTTATCCCAGGGTCACAACGAGCAGTACTTC.

This chain joins TRBV11-2 and TRBJ1-1; D call uncertain. Trimming cost V 3 bases and J 0 bases, with 11 bases left between them. The CDR3 sequence is 15 residues long. In germline, CDR1 is SGHAT, CDR2 FQNNGV. CDR3 protein: CASSLVRTLNTEAFF. CDR3 nucleotide sequence: TGTGCCAGCAGCTTGGTTAGGACTCTGAACACTGAAGCTTTCTTT.

The J gene is TRBJ2-7, the V gene TRBV7-9, with D tentatively TRBD1 (6 bases). In germline, CDR1 is SEHNR, CDR2 FQNEAQ (reference sequence). V was cut by 5 bases and J by 8 bases, with 10 bases left in between. This CDR3 has 11 residues. The CDR3 coding sequence is TGTGCCAGCAGCCAGACAGGCAAGCAGTACTTC. This gives the protein CASSQTGKQYF.

The chain couples TRBV11-2 to TRBJ1-1; 9 positions agree with TRBD1. The germline V gene has CDR1 SGHAT and CDR2 FQNNGV. The CDR3 sequence is 16 residues long. The trim removed 6 bases at V and 0 bases at J, leaving 8 bases unmatched. The CDR3 loop is CASRSRTGALNTEAFF. The DNA of the CDR3 is TGTGCCAGCAGATCCCGGACAGGGGCTTTGAACACTGAAGCTTTCTTT.

The CDR3 sequence is CASSLERAYEQYF. Here the CDR3 DNA reads TGCGCCAGCAGCTTGGAACGGGCCTACGAGCAGTACTTC. The J gene is TRBJ2-7, the V gene TRBV5-1; D is undetermined. Germline CDR1 reads SGHRS; CDR2 reads YFSETQ. The V end lost 0 bases, the J end lost 2 bases, and 6 bases lay between the germline ends. The CDR3 runs to 13 residues.

This chain joins TRBV5-6 and TRBJ2-1; D is uncertain. The V and J ends lost 3 bases and 7 bases respectively, with 11 bases between them. The CDR3 is made up of 13 amino acids. Germline loops: CDR1 SGHDT, CDR2 YYEEEE. Here the CDR3 DNA reads TGTGCCAGCAGCTCCCCAGGTGTGAATGAGCAGTTCTTC. This sequence encodes CASSSPGVNEQFF. The full variable domain, in which reference TRBV5-6 and TRBJ2-1 provide the parts outside the CDR3, is DAGVTQSPTHLIKTRGQQVTLRCSPKSGHDTVSWYQQALGQGPQFIFQYYEEEERQRGNFPDRFSGHQFPNYSSELNVNALLLGDSALYLCASSSPGVNEQFFGPGTRLTVL.

This sequence joins TRBV30 and TRBJ2-7; TRBD2 matches 12 bases. The CDR3 runs to 15 residues. Germline V gene sequence: CDR1 GTSNPN, CDR2 SVGIG (reference sequence). Trimming cost V 2 bases and J 3 bases; bases outside gene matches: 5. Here the CDR3 reads CAWSSSGRDLYEQYF. CDR3 DNA: TGTGCCTGGAGTTCTAGCGGGAGGGACCTCTACGAGCAGTACTTC.

The chain employs TRBV6-5 and TRBJ2-7, with 12 bases fitting TRBD2. The CDR3 sequence is 14 residues long. V dropped 8 bases and J dropped 4; count of bases not matched to a gene: 6. Germline V gene lookup returns CDR1 MNHEY and CDR2 SVGAGI. CDR3 sequence (DNA): TGTGCCAGCCAAATCGGGACTAGCGGGTACGAGCAGTACTTC. Translating it yields CASQIGTSGYEQYF.